The 4 T cell receptor beta chains given below trace back to one sample, sequenced in a study of neoadjuvant nivolumab and ipilimumab in lung cancer. Assay used: immunoSEQ multiplex PCR; TCRdb lists only in-frame clones, some missing. In the table there are some 43,000 clones, 85% to 90% of which are singletons. The material sequenced was blood, taken before neoadjuvant nivolumab, alone or with ipilimumab. These receptor sequences come from an adult with non-small cell lung cancer. Some clones in this sample may be carry-over from other donors' samples.

The CDR3 DNA sequence: TGTGCCAGCAGCTTCCAAGCAGGACTGTTTTATGGCTACACCTTC. It translates to CASSFQAGLFYGYTF. The V call is TRBV7-2, the J call TRBJ1-2; D is uncertain. The germline gives CDR1 SGHTA, CDR2 FQGNSA. There are 15 residues in the CDR3. V was shortened by 3 bases and J by 5 bases, with 16 bases between the two germline ends.

Only one count was recorded for this clone. This CDR3 is CASSLGTSLQETQYF. For the CDR3, the DNA is TGCGCCAGCAGCTTGGGGACTAGCCTTCAAGAGACCCAGTACTTC. J is TRBJ2-5 and V is TRBV5-1, with 8 nucleotides matching TRBD2. The CDR3 has 15 amino acids. CDR1 and CDR2 from the germline V gene are SGHRS and YFSETQ. Trimming took 0 bases from V and 2 from J; bases not matched to a gene: 3.

The J gene is TRBJ2-3, the V gene TRBV18, with D perhaps TRBD1 (6 bases). V was trimmed by 3 bases and J by 2 bases, leaving 12 bases between them. CDR1 KGHSH and CDR2 LQKENI come from the germline V gene. This CDR3 is built from 15 residues. The CDR3 nucleotides are TGTGCCAGCTCACCCGACAGGTCCCCCACAGATACGCAGTATTTT. Its translation is CASSPDRSPTDTQYF.

In its sample, this clone was seen once. V usage is TRBV7-2 and J usage is TRBJ1-3, with D uncertain. The CDR3 length is 15 residues. The germline V gene has CDR1 SGHTA and CDR2 FQGNSA. V shed 0 bases and J shed 0 bases, with 6 bases lying between them. The CDR3 DNA reads as TGTGCCAGCAGCTTAGCGTTGGCCTCTGGAAACACCATATATTTT. It encodes CASSLALASGNTIYF. Full variable domain (outside the CDR3, taken from reference TRBV7-2 and TRBJ1-3): GAGVSQSPSNKVTEKGKDVELRCDPISGHTALYWYRQSLGQGLEFLIYFQGNSAPDKSGLPSDRFSAERTGGSVSTLTIQRTQQEDSAVYLCASSLALASGNTIYFGEGSWLTVV.